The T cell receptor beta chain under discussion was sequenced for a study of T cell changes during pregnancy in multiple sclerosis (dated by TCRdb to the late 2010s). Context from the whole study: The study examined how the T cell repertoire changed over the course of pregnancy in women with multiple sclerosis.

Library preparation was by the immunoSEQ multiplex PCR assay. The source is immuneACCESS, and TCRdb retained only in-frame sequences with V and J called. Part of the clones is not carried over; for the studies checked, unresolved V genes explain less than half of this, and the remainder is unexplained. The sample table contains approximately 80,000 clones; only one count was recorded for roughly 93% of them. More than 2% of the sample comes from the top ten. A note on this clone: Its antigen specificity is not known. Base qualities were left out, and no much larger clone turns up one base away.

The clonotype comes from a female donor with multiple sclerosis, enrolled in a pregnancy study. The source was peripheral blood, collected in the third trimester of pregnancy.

The CDR3 protein sequence reads: CAWSRDLNRDRGKAFF. DNA sequence: TGTGCCTGGAGTCGAGATCTAAACCGGGACAGGGGGAAAGCTTTCTTT. The rearrangement joined TRBV30 to TRBJ1-1, with TRBD1 matching 11 junction bases. Unmatched junction bases come to 14, with V trimmed by 2 bases and J by 9 bases. The CDR3, from cysteine to phenylalanine, totals 16 residues. Only CDR3 DNA is held: 48 bases, read in frame from base 1. CDR1 and CDR2, per the germline V gene (reference sequence), are GTSNPN and SVGIG.